A selection of T cell receptor beta chains follows, all from one sample in a study of vaccination effects on CD4 cells after COVID-19. Their recognized antigens are unknown. Data came from immunoSEQ multiplex PCR; TCRdb stores just in-frame clones and leaves some out. This table holds about 50,000 clones, around 70% found once. This sample comprised CD4+ T cells from PBMCs cultured without peptide, obtained after COVID-19 vaccination. The receptor set was obtained from a human donor who had a prior SARS-CoV-2 infection. Each CDR3 is given with its conserved first and last residue. Fields, in order: D gene, J gene, V gene, CDR3 length, clone size, CDR3 DNA, CDR3 protein. D genes are given only for firm matches. Where a row states a size, it is once, few, many or the class of an expanded clone; other rows omit it.

>.|TRBJ2-5|TRBV7-7|15|.
TGTGCTAGCAGCTTAGCCGGGGGAATCCAAGAGACCCAGTACTTC
CASSLAGGIQETQYF
>.|TRBJ1-6|TRBV6-1|17|.
TGTGCCAGCAGTGAGGTTTTAGGGAGGTCCTATAATTCACCCCTCCACTTT
CASSEVLGRSYNSPLHF
>.|TRBJ2-3|TRBV7-9|14|few
TGTGCCAGCAGCTCCCCCTGGGGCACAGATACGCAGTATTTT
CASSSPWGTDTQYF
>TRBD1|TRBJ2-2|TRBV10-3|19|.
TGTGCCATCAGTGAGTCCCGCCCGGACAGGGGAAGGTACACCGGGGAGCTGTTTTTT
CAISESRPDRGRYTGELFF
>.|TRBJ2-5|TRBV19|14|.
TGTGCCAGTAGTATCCGGGGTGGCCAAGAGACCCAGTACTTC
CASSIRGGQETQYF
>TRBD1|TRBJ1-1|TRBV2|14|.
TGTGCCAGCAGCAGGGACAGGCCGAACACTGAAGCTTTCTTT
CASSRDRPNTEAFF
>TRBD1|TRBJ1-2|TRBV4-1|13|few
TGCGCCAGCAGCCTGGACAGGGGGCACGGCTACACCTTC
CASSLDRGHGYTF
>.|TRBJ2-1|TRBV6-2/TRBV6-3|17|.
TGTGCCAGCAGTTACCGACCAGCGGGTTCCTCCTACAATGAGCAGTTCTTC
CASSYRPAGSSYNEQFF
>.|TRBJ1-2|TRBV5-6|14|.
TGTGCCAGCAGCCGCGGGATGGGCGACTATGGCTACACCTTC
CASSRGMGDYGYTF
>TRBD1|TRBJ2-7|TRBV15|16|.
TGTGCCACCAGCAGAGATTATCGGCAGGGGGCCTACGAGCAGTACTTC
CATSRDYRQGAYEQYF
>TRBD1|TRBJ1-2|TRBV27|16|.
TGTGCCAGCAGTTTCACCGGGACAGAGGTCCGGTATGGCTACACCTTC
CASSFTGTEVRYGYTF
>TRBD1|TRBJ2-2|TRBV5-1|15|.
TGCGCCAGCAGACCCCAGGGGGCCGACACCGGGGAGCTGTTTTTT
CASRPQGADTGELFF
>TRBD2|TRBJ2-3|TRBV5-1|16|.
TGCGCCAGCAGCTTTTGGGGGACTACAGGCACAGATACGCAGTATTTT
CASSFWGTTGTDTQYF
>.|TRBJ2-7|TRBV6-1|15|.
TGTGCCAGCAGTGAAGCCGGCAGCAGCTCCTACGAGCAGTACTTC
CASSEAGSSSYEQYF
>.|TRBJ2-5|TRBV7-9|13|.
TGTGCCAGCAGCTTTTCAGGGGCAGAGACCCAGTACTTC
CASSFSGAETQYF
>.|TRBJ2-5|TRBV7-2|13|.
TGTGCCAGCAGCTTAAGGGGGCAAGAGACCCAGTACTTC
CASSLRGQETQYF
>TRBD1|TRBJ2-3|TRBV24-1|18|few
TGTGCCACCAGTGATTCCCCAACAGGGGGCCAGAGCGGAGATACGCAGTATTTT
CATSDSPTGGQSGDTQYF
>.|TRBJ1-5|TRBV28|13|.
TGTGCCAGCAGTTTACCCGGGGATCAGCCCCAGCATTTT
CASSLPGDQPQHF
>TRBD1|TRBJ1-6|TRBV18|15|.
TGTGCCAGCTCAACAGGACAGGCCGGGAATTCACCCCTCCACTTT
CASSTGQAGNSPLHF
>TRBD1|TRBJ2-2|TRBV4-2|18|.
TGTGCCAGCAGCCAGGTAGTAACAGGGGCTATGAACACCGGGGAGCTGTTTTTT
CASSQVVTGAMNTGELFF
>.|TRBJ1-4|TRBV9|14|few
TGTGCCAGCAGCGCCATGGGGGGGGGCGAAAAACTGTTTTTT
CASSAMGGGEKLFF
>.|TRBJ1-2|TRBV24-1|12|.
TGTGCCACCAGTGATTTCGGGCTAAGCTACACCTTC
CATSDFGLSYTF
>TRBD1|TRBJ2-3|TRBV2|15|.
TGTGCCAGCAGTGGGCCTGGACAGGGCACAGATACGCAGTATTTT
CASSGPGQGTDTQYF
>TRBD1|TRBJ2-5|TRBV3-1/TRBV3-2|14|once
TGTGCCAGCAGCCGAGGGACAGGGGGGGAGACCCAGTACTTC
CASSRGTGGETQYF
>TRBD2|TRBJ2-3|TRBV18|14|once
TGTGCCAGCTCACCAGGGGGGGGCACAGATACGCAGTATTTT
CASSPGGGTDTQYF
>.|TRBJ1-6|TRBV6-5|14|.
TGTGCCAGCAGTTACCCGGACTATAATTCACCCCTCCACTTT
CASSYPDYNSPLHF
>TRBD2|TRBJ2-5|TRBV4-2|21|.
TGTGCCAGCAGCCAAGAAGAGAGGGTGGGATGGGGTAGCGGGGGAAGAGAGACCCAGTACTTC
CASSQEERVGWGSGGRETQYF
>.|TRBJ2-1|TRBV30|16|.
TGTGCCTGGAGTCCCTCCTTGAGTAGCTCCTACAATGAGCAGTTCTTC
CAWSPSLSSSYNEQFF
>.|TRBJ2-7|TRBV14|13|.
TGTGCCAGCAGCCAAGTAGGGGCCCACGAGCAGTACTTC
CASSQVGAHEQYF
>.|TRBJ1-1|TRBV12-3/TRBV12-4|13|once
TGTGCCAGCAGTTTCGGCAGGGGAACTGAAGCTTTCTTT
CASSFGRGTEAFF